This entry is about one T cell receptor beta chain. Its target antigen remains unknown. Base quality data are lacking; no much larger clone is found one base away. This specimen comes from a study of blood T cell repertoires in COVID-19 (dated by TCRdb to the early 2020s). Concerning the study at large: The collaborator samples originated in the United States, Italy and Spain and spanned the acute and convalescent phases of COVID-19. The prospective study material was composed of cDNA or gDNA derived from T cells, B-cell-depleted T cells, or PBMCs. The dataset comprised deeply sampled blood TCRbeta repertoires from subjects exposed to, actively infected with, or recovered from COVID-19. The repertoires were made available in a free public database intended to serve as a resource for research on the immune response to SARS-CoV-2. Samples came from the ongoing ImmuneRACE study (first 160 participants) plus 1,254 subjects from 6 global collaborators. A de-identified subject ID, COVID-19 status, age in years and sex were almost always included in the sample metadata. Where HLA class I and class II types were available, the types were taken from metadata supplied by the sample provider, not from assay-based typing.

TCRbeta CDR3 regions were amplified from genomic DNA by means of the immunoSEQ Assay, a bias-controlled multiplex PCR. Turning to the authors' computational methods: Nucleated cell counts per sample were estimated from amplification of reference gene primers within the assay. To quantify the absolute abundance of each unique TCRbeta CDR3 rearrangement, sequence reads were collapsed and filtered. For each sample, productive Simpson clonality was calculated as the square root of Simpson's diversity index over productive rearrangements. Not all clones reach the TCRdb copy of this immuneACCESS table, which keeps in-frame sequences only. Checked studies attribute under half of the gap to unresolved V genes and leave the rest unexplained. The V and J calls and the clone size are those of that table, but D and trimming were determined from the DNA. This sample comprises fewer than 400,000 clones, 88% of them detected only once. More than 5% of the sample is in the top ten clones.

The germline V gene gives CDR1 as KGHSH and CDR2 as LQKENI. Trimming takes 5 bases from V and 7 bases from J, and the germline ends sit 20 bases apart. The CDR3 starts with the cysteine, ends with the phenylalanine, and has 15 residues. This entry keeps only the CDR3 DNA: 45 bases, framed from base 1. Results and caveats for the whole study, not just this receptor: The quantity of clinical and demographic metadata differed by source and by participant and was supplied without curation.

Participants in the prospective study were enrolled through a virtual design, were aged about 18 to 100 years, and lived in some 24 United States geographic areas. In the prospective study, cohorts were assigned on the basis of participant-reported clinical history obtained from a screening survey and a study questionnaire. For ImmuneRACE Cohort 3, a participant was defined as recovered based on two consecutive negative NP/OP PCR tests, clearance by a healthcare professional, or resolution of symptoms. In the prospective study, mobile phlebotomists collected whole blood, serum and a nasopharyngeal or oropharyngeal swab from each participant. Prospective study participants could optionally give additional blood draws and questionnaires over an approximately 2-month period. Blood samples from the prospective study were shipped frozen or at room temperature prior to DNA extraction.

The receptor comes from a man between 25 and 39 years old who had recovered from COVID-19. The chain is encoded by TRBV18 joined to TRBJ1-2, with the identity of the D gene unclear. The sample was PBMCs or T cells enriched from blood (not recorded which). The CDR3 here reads CASSTREGRQGGYTF. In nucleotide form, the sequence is TGTGCCAGCTCAACTAGGGAGGGTCGGCAAGGTGGCTACACCTTC.